Presented here are 15 T cell receptor beta chains from one specimen sequenced in a study of blood T cell repertoires in COVID-19. Measured with immunoSEQ multiplex PCR; TCRdb has only the in-frame clones, and not every one. The sample holds fewer than 150,000 clones, 84% seen once. Sequenced: peripheral blood. These receptors originate from a human donor in a cohort sampled during active COVID-19.

Points on this clone: This probably arose from a read error, given a far larger clone one base away. V gene TRBV5-5 combines with J gene TRBJ1-6, with 10 bases aligning to TRBD1. This CDR3 contains 14 residues. The ends lost 3 bases at V and 8 bases at J; junction bases unmatched: 2. CDR1 is SGHKS, CDR2 YYEKEE, per germline (reference sequence). In nucleotides, the CDR3 is TGTGCCAGCAGCTCCGGGACAGGGGATTCACCCCTCCACTTT. Translation gives CASSSGTGDSPLHF.

The V gene is TRBV5-1, the J gene TRBJ2-2; 8 nucleotides line up with TRBD1. Germline V lookup: CDR1 SGHRS, CDR2 YFSETQ. The CDR3 spans 16 residues. V was clipped by 4 bases and J by 2 bases; unmatched bases: 7. DNA of the CDR3: TGCGCCAGCAGCCCCGGGACAGGTTATAACACCGGGGAGCTGTTTTTT. Translating it yields CASSPGTGYNTGELFF. The variable domain in full, with the rest retrieved from reference TRBV5-1 and TRBJ2-2, is KAGVTQTPRYLIKTRGQQVTLSCSPISGHRSVSWYQQTPGQGLQFLFEYFSETQRNKGNFPGRFSGRQFSNSRSEMNVSTLELGDSALYLCASSPGTGYNTGELFFGEGSRLTVL.

The chain links TRBV21-1 to TRBJ2-2; TRBD1 is taken as the D call from the table, unchecked against the DNA. TRBV21-1 constitutes a pseudogene. The CDR3 consists of 20 residues. The DNA of the CDR3 is TGTGCCAGCAGCCATCCTGGGGGACACCATAATCCCCCGAACACCGGGGAGCTGTTTTTT. Translation: CASSHPGGHHNPPNTGELFF.

The V call is TRBV9, the J call TRBJ1-1; D not resolved. Germline V CDR1 and CDR2: SGDLS, YYNGEE. This CDR3 is built from 15 residues. The germline V and J ends were trimmed by 3 bases and 6 bases, with 18 bases remaining between them. The CDR3 DNA is TGTGCCAGCAGCGCATCGATCAACAGCGGCGCTGAAGCTTTCTTT. Its protein product is CASSASINSGAEAFF. Combining the CDR3 with reference TRBV9 and TRBJ1-1 gives the whole variable domain DSGVTQTPKHLITATGQRVTLRCSPRSGDLSVYWYQQSLDQGLQFLIQYYNGEERAKGNILERFSAQQFPDLHSELNLSSLELGDSALYFCASSASINSGAEAFFGQGTRLTVV.

The V call is TRBV19, the J call TRBJ2-6, with D maybe TRBD2 (6 bases). The CDR3 is 17 amino acids. V lost 5 bases to trimming and J lost 2 bases, with 16 bases between them. Germline loops: CDR1 LNHDA, CDR2 SQIVND (reference sequence). The CDR3 protein is CASSGRLGVTGANVLTF. CDR3 DNA sequence: TGTGCCAGTAGTGGGAGGCTTGGAGTAACTGGGGCCAACGTCCTGACTTTC.

On this clone itself: A read error may account for a junction end that differs from germline. The chain employs TRBV7-9 and TRBJ2-1; the match to TRBD2 covers 11 bases. Germline CDR1 is SEHNR and CDR2 is FQNEAQ (reference sequence). The CDR3 is 15 amino acids. The CDR3 DNA reads as TGTGCCAGCAGATTAGCGGGGGGGTCCTACAATGAGCAGTTCTTC. This translates into CASRLAGGSYNEQFF.

This rearrangement joins TRBV11-3 to TRBJ2-2; the D is unclear. V was trimmed by 5 bases and J by 4 bases, leaving 11 bases between them. The CDR3 covers 14 residues. Germline V gene lookup returns CDR1 SGHNT and CDR2 YENEEA. The CDR3 here is CASSPGTSTGELFF. CDR3 coding DNA: TGTGCCAGCAGCCCCGGTACGAGCACCGGGGAGCTGTTTTTT.

V usage is TRBV15 and J usage is TRBJ2-1, with D tentatively TRBD1 (6 bases). Trimming removed 1 base at V and 7 bases at J, with 17 bases between. This CDR3 spans 16 amino acids. Germline V gene lookup returns CDR1 LNHNV and CDR2 YYDKDF (reference sequence). The CDR3 region is CATSRVKGVSENEQFF. In DNA form, the CDR3 reads TGTGCCACCAGCAGAGTCAAGGGGGTTTCTGAAAATGAGCAGTTCTTC.

CDR3: CASSLAGSSYEQYF. The DNA for the CDR3 is TGTGCCAGCAGCTTAGCCGGGAGCTCCTACGAGCAGTACTTC. This sequence joins TRBV11-2 and TRBJ2-7; the D gene is possibly TRBD2 (6 bases). Trimming removed 1 base from V and 0 bases from J, with 7 bases in between. This CDR3 has 14 residues. Germline V lookup: CDR1 SGHAT, CDR2 FQNNGV.

V gene TRBV11-2 combines with J gene TRBJ1-2; possibly TRBD1 for D (6 bases). CDR1 SGHAT and CDR2 FQNNGV come from the germline V gene. The CDR3 extends over 14 amino acids. V was clipped by 5 bases and J by 5 bases, with 15 bases between them. CDR3 protein: CASSLGGGRYGYTF. The CDR3 bases are TGTGCCAGCAGCCTCGGGGGGGGCAGGTATGGCTACACCTTC.

There are many counts of this clone. The chain couples TRBV27 to TRBJ1-6, with D possibly being TRBD1 (5 bases). V was cut by 2 bases and J by 7 bases, with 12 bases left in between. This CDR3 region has 15 residues. Per the germline V gene, CDR1 is MNHEY and CDR2 is SMNVEV (reference sequence). CDR3 protein: CASSLEGAGNSPLHF. As DNA, the CDR3 is TGTGCCAGCAGTTTAGAAGGGGCAGGCAATTCACCCCTCCACTTT.

This clone appeared a few times. The chain is built from TRBV30 and TRBJ1-1, with D possibly being TRBD1 (6 bases). Germline CDR1 and CDR2: GTSNPN and SVGIG (reference sequence). The CDR3 spans 13 residues. Trimming took off 3 bases at V and 8 bases at J, with 16 bases between the two ends. CDR3: CAWRRGGRPEAFF. CDR3 nucleotide sequence: TGTGCCTGGAGAAGGGGGGGCAGGCCCGAAGCTTTCTTT.

This clone has a single count. This chain uses TRBV11-2 with TRBJ2-2, with D maybe TRBD1 (6 bases). The CDR3 spans 15 residues. Between the trimmed V and J ends, which lost 2 bases and 5 bases, there was a span of 12 bases. In germline, CDR1 is SGHAT, CDR2 FQNNGV. CDR3 nucleotides: TGTGCCAGCAGCTTAACCGGGACAAAGACCGGGGAGCTGTTTTTT. Protein sequence: CASSLTGTKTGELFF. Complete variable domain (other parts from reference TRBV11-2 and TRBJ2-2): EAGVAQSPRYKIIEKRQSVAFWCNPISGHATLYWYQQILGQGPKLLIQFQNNGVVDDSQLPKDRFSAERLKGVDSTLKIQPAKLEDSAVYLCASSLTGTKTGELFFGEGSRLTVL.

This chain links TRBV5-6 with TRBJ2-1; 10 bases agree with TRBD1. V shed 5 bases and J 5 bases; nucleotides not matched to a gene: 7. The length of the CDR3 is 15 residues. Per the germline V gene, CDR1 is SGHDT and CDR2 is YYEEEE. The CDR3 loop reads CASRPLGTGDNEQFF. DNA for the CDR3: TGTGCCAGCAGACCCCTTGGGACAGGGGACAATGAGCAGTTCTTC.

This clone was detected only once. The chain recombines TRBV2 with TRBJ2-3; unclear D gene. Germline V CDR1 and CDR2: SNHLY, FYNNEI. Deletions cut 5 bases from V and 3 bases from J, with 6 bases between. The length of the CDR3 is 12 residues. The CDR3 is CASSIVTDTQYF. CDR3 in DNA: TGTGCCAGCAGTATAGTAACAGATACGCAGTATTTT.